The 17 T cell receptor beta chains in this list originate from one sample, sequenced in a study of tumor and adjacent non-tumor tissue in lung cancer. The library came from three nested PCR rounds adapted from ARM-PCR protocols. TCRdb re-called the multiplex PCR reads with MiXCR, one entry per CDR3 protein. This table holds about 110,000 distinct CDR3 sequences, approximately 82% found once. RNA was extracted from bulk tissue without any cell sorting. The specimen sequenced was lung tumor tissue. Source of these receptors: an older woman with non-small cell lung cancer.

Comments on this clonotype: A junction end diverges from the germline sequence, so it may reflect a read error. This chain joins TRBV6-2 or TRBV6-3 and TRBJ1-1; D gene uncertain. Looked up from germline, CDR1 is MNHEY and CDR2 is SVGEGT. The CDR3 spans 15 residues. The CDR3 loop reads CVSRPPTLINTEAFF. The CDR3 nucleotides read TGTGTCAGCAGGCCTCCTACACTGATAAACACTGAAGCTTTCTTT.

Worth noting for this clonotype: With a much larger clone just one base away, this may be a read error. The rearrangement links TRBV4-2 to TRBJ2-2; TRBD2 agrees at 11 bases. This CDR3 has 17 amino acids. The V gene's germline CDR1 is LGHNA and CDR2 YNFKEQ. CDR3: CASSPGGTSGNTGDLFF. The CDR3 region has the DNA TGTGCCAGCAGCCCGGGCGGGACTAGCGGAAACACCGGGGACCTGTTTTTT.

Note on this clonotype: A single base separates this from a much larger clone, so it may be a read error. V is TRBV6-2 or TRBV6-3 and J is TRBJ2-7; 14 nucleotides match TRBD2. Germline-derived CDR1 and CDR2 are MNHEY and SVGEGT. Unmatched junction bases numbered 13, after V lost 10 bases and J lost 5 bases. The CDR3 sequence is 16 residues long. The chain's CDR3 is CANRRGTSGSVHEQYF. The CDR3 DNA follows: TGTGCCAACAGACGCGGGACTAGCGGGAGTGTCCACGAGCAGTACTTC.

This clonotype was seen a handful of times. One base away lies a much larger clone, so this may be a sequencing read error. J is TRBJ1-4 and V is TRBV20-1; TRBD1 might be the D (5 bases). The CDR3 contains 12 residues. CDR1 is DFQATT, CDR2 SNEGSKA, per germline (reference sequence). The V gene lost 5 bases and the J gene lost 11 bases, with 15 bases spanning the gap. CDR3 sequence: CSAGSSKGKLFF. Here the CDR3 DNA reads TGCAGTGCTGGGTCTAGTAAGGGGAAACTGTTTTTT.

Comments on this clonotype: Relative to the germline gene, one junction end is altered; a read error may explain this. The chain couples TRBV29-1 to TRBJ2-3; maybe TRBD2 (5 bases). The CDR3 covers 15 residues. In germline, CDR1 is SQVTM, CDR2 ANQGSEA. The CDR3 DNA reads TGCAGCGTAGCCTTCCTAGTGGCTAGCACAGTTACGCAGTATTTT. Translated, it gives CSVAFLVASTVTQYF.

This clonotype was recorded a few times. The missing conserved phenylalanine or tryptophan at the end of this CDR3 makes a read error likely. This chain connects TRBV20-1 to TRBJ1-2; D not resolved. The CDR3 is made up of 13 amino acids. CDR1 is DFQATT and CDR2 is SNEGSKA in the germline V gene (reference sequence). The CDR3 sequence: CNASKGYFYGYTL. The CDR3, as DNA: TGCAATGCTAGTAAGGGTTACTTCTATGGCTACACCTTA.

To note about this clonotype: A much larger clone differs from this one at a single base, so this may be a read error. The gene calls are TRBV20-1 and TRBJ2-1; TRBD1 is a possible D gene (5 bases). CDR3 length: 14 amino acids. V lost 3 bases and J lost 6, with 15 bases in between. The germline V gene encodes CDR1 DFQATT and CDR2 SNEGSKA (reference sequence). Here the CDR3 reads CSASLQEHSNEQFF. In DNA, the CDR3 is TGCAGTGCTAGTCTACAGGAACACAGCAATGAGCAGTTCTTC.

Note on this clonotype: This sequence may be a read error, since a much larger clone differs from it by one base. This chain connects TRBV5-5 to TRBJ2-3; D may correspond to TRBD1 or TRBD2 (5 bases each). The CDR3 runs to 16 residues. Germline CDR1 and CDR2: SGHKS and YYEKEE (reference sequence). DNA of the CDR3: TGTGCCATCAGCTCCCCACCGAGGGGCCCCACAGATACGCAGTATTTT. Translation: CAISSPPRGPTDTQYF. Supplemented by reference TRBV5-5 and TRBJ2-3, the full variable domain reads DAGVTQSPTHLIKTRGQQVTLRCSPISGHKSVSWYQQVLGQGPQFIFQYYEKEERGRGNFPDRFSARQFPNYSSELNVNALLLGDSALYLCAISSPPRGPTDTQYFGPGTRLTVL.

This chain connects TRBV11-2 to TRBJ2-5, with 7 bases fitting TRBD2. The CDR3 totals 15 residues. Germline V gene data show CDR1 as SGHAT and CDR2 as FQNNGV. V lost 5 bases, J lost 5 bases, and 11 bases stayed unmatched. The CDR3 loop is CASSPLAEGSETQYF. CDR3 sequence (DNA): TGTGCCAGCAGCCCTCTAGCGGAGGGTTCCGAGACCCAGTACTTC.

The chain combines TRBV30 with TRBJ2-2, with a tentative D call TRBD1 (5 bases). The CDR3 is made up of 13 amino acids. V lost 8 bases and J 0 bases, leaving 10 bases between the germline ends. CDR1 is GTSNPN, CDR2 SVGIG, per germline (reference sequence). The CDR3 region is CAIQDPNTGELFF. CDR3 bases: TGTGCCATACAGGACCCGAACACCGGGGAGCTGTTTTTT.

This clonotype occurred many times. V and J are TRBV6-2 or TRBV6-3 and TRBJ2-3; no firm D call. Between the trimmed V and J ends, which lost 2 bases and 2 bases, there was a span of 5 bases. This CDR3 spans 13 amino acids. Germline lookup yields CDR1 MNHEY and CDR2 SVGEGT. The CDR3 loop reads CASSYTTTDTQYF. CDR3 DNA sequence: TGTGCCAGCAGTTACACCACCACAGATACGCAGTATTTT.

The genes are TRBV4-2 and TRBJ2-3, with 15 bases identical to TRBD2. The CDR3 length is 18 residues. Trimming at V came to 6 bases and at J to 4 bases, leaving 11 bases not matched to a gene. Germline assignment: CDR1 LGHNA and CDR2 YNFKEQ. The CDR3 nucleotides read TGTGCCAGCAGACGACGACTACGGACTAGCGGGGGGGCAGATACGCAGTATTTT. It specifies CASRRRLRTSGGADTQYF.

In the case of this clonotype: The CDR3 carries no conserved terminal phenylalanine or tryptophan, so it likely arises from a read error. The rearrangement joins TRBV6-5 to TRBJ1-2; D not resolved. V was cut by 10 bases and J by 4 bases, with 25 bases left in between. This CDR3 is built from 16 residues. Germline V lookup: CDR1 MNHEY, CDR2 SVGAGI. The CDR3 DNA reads TGTGCCACCATTTTGCTGGAAGGGCGTGGGAGCTATGGCTACACCTAC. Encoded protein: CATILLEGRGSYGYTY.

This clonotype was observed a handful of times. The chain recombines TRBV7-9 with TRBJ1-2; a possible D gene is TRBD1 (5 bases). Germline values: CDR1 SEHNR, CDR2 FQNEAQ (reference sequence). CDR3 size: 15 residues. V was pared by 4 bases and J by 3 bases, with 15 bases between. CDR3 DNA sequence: TGTGCCAGCAGCTCTGGTCGGGGGGGAGACTATGGCTACACCTTC. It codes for CASSSGRGGDYGYTF.

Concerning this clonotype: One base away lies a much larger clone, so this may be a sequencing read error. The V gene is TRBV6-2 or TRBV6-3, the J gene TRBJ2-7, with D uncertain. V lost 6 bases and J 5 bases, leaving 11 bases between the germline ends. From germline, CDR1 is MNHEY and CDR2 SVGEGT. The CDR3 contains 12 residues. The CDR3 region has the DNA TGTGCCAGCAGGGAATCGAAACACGAGCAGTACTTC. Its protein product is CASRESKHEQYF.

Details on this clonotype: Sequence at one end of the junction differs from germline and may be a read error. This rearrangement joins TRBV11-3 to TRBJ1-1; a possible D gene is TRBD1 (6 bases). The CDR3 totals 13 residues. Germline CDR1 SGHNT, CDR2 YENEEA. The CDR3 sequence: CASKGDKDTEACF. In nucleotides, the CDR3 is TGTGCCAGCAAGGGGGATAAGGACACTGAAGCTTGCTTT.

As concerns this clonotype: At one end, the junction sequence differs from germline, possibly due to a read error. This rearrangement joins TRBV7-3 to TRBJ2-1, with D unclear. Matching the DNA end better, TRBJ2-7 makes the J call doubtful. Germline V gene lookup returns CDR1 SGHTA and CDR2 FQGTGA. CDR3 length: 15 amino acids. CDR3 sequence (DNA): TGTGCTAGCAGCCAAACTGACGTGAGCTACAATGAACAGTACTTC. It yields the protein CASSQTDVSYNEQYF.